This T cell receptor beta chain was recovered during a study of cytomegalovirus exposure and HLA in healthy donors. Findings of the study overall: Through in vitro validation, a few CMV-associated chains were shown to be specific for CMV antigens. According to an earlier analysis, most TCR beta V segments yielded productive rearrangements about 90% or about 30% of the time.

PCR used 60 Vbeta primers and 13 Jbeta primers. Produced via immunoSEQ multiplex PCR; TCRdb's table is partial and in-frame only. This table holds about 120,000 clones, roughly 71% found once. Remarks on this clone: Its specificity is not known.

V was clipped by 1 base and J by 9 bases, with 25 bases between them. Per germline, CDR1 SEHNR and CDR2 FQNEAQ (reference sequence). The CDR3 totals 18 residues. This TCR derives from a woman aged 40 to 50 in good health and CMV-seropositive. The specimen was PBMCs. This rearrangement joins TRBV7-9 to TRBJ1-5; perhaps TRBD1 as D (6 bases). CDR3 protein: CASSLEAKGGTTETPQHF. Written as DNA, the CDR3 is TGTGCCAGCAGCTTAGAAGCGAAGGGGGGGACAACGGAAACGCCCCAGCATTTT.